This is a list of T cell receptor beta chains from one sample in a study of radiation and T cells in renal cell carcinoma. Libraries were prepared by immunoSEQ multiplex PCR; TCRdb keeps only in-frame clonotypes and omits some of them. The data contain some 150,000 clones, 80% to 90% of them seen just once; the ten biggest clones take up about 17%. The sample consisted of blood, taken from a patient whose treatment included radiotherapy and nephrectomy. Receptors originate from a woman aged 45-59 years with renal cell carcinoma. The CDR3 runs from the conserved cysteine through the conserved F or W. The order of the fields is clone size, V gene, J gene, D gene, CDR3 protein, CDR3 DNA. D genes are given only for firm matches. Size tells how often a clone was seen (once, few, many) or the class of an expanded clone, and some rows leave it out.

clone_size: -
v_call: TRBV10-1
j_call: TRBJ2-7
d_call: TRBD1
cdr3_aa: CASSPGQGAFILTYEQYF
cdr3_nt: TGCGCCAGCAGCCCCGGACAGGGGGCGTTTATCCTGACCTACGAGCAGTACTTC

clone_size: -
v_call: TRBV10-2
j_call: TRBJ2-7
d_call: TRBD1
cdr3_aa: CASSEVDRAYEQYF
cdr3_nt: TGCGCCAGCAGTGAGGTAGACAGGGCCTACGAGCAGTACTTC

clone_size: -
v_call: TRBV13
j_call: TRBJ2-3
d_call: TRBD1
cdr3_aa: CASSFRDRDITSTDTQYF
cdr3_nt: TGTGCCAGCAGCTTCCGGGACAGGGATATTACTAGCACAGATACGCAGTATTTT

clone_size: -
v_call: TRBV5-4
j_call: TRBJ2-3
d_call: -
cdr3_aa: CASRGTDTQYF
cdr3_nt: TGTGCCAGCAGGGGCACAGATACGCAGTATTTT

clone_size: -
v_call: TRBV27
j_call: TRBJ2-5
d_call: TRBD1
cdr3_aa: CASSPNRGSWAETQYF
cdr3_nt: TGTGCCAGCAGTCCAAACAGGGGGTCCTGGGCAGAGACCCAGTACTTC

clone_size: once
v_call: TRBV9
j_call: TRBJ2-3
d_call: TRBD2
cdr3_aa: CASSVGAGGTDTQYF
cdr3_nt: TGTGCCAGCAGCGTAGGTGCGGGGGGCACAGATACGCAGTATTTT

clone_size: -
v_call: TRBV2
j_call: TRBJ2-7
d_call: -
cdr3_aa: CASSEEGGFYEQYF
cdr3_nt: TGTGCCAGCAGTGAGGAGGGGGGCTTCTACGAGCAGTACTTC

clone_size: once
v_call: TRBV5-1
j_call: TRBJ2-1
d_call: TRBD2
cdr3_aa: CASSFQAGGYLGEQFF
cdr3_nt: TGCGCCAGCAGCTTCCAAGCGGGAGGGTACTTGGGTGAGCAGTTCTTC

clone_size: -
v_call: TRBV9
j_call: TRBJ2-5
d_call: -
cdr3_aa: CASSYGHSETQYF
cdr3_nt: TGTGCCAGCAGCTACGGACATTCGGAGACCCAGTACTTC

clone_size: once
v_call: TRBV5-4
j_call: TRBJ2-1
d_call: TRBD2
cdr3_aa: CASSPGLARGNEQFF
cdr3_nt: TGTGCCAGCAGCCCGGGACTAGCGCGAGGGAATGAGCAGTTCTTC

clone_size: -
v_call: TRBV5-1
j_call: TRBJ2-1
d_call: TRBD2
cdr3_aa: CASSSQPGLAGAGNEQFF
cdr3_nt: TGCGCCAGCAGCTCTCAGCCGGGACTAGCGGGAGCGGGCAATGAGCAGTTCTTC

clone_size: -
v_call: TRBV18
j_call: TRBJ2-5
d_call: -
cdr3_aa: CASSPPPEAQETQYF
cdr3_nt: TGTGCCAGCTCACCACCGCCGGAGGCCCAAGAGACCCAGTACTTC

clone_size: -
v_call: TRBV10-3
j_call: TRBJ2-7
d_call: -
cdr3_aa: CAISESNEQYF
cdr3_nt: TGTGCCATCAGTGAGTCGAACGAGCAGTACTTC

clone_size: -
v_call: TRBV5-1
j_call: TRBJ1-2
d_call: TRBD1
cdr3_aa: CASSPDLTGGARGYTF
cdr3_nt: TGCGCCAGCAGCCCCGATTTGACAGGGGGCGCGCGGGGCTACACCTTC

clone_size: -
v_call: TRBV4-3
j_call: TRBJ2-7
d_call: -
cdr3_aa: CASSHRPGEQYF
cdr3_nt: TGCGCCAGCAGCCACAGACCCGGAGAGCAGTACTTC

clone_size: once
v_call: TRBV19
j_call: TRBJ1-3
d_call: -
cdr3_aa: CASGGPPRNTIYF
cdr3_nt: TGTGCCAGTGGGGGACCGCCCAGGAACACCATATATTTT

clone_size: -
v_call: TRBV13
j_call: TRBJ2-7
d_call: -
cdr3_aa: CATRLGSAYEQYF
cdr3_nt: TGTGCCACCAGATTAGGCAGCGCCTACGAGCAGTACTTC

clone_size: -
v_call: TRBV6-5
j_call: TRBJ2-1
d_call: TRBD1
cdr3_aa: CASSKSDRGLNEQFF
cdr3_nt: TGTGCCAGCAGTAAATCTGACAGGGGGCTGAATGAGCAGTTCTTC

clone_size: -
v_call: TRBV6-1
j_call: TRBJ2-2
d_call: -
cdr3_aa: CASSADYTAGELFF
cdr3_nt: TGTGCCAGCAGTGCGGACTACACGGCCGGGGAGCTGTTTTTT

clone_size: -
v_call: TRBV9
j_call: TRBJ2-7
d_call: TRBD2
cdr3_aa: CASSPRPGLAGSSYEQYF
cdr3_nt: TGTGCCAGCAGCCCTCGACCCGGACTAGCGGGGAGCTCCTACGAGCAGTACTTC

clone_size: -
v_call: TRBV6-6
j_call: TRBJ2-5
d_call: TRBD1
cdr3_aa: CASSRLGTGGKTQYF
cdr3_nt: TGTGCCAGCAGCCGTCTGGGGACAGGGGGAAAGACCCAGTACTTC

clone_size: few
v_call: TRBV21-1
j_call: TRBJ2-3
d_call: -
cdr3_aa: CASSKGQATDTQYF
cdr3_nt: TGTGCCAGCAGCAAGGGCCAGGCTACAGATACGCAGTATTTT

clone_size: few
v_call: TRBV10-1
j_call: TRBJ2-7
d_call: TRBD2
cdr3_aa: CASSSGGEQYF
cdr3_nt: TGCGCCAGCAGTAGCGGGGGCGAGCAGTACTTC

clone_size: -
v_call: TRBV19
j_call: TRBJ1-1
d_call: -
cdr3_aa: CATWENTEAFF
cdr3_nt: TGTGCCACCTGGGAGAACACTGAAGCTTTCTTT

clone_size: -
v_call: TRBV5-8
j_call: TRBJ1-5
d_call: TRBD1
cdr3_aa: CASIYRGINQPQHF
cdr3_nt: TGTGCCAGCATCTACAGGGGAATCAATCAGCCCCAGCATTTT

clone_size: -
v_call: TRBV5-6
j_call: TRBJ2-2
d_call: -
cdr3_aa: CASRQNPGRNTGELFF
cdr3_nt: TGTGCCAGCAGACAAAACCCGGGTAGGAACACCGGGGAGCTGTTTTTT

clone_size: once
v_call: TRBV19
j_call: TRBJ2-5
d_call: -
cdr3_aa: CASSTTRVETQYF
cdr3_nt: TGTGCCAGTAGTACAACTAGGGTAGAGACCCAGTACTTC

clone_size: -
v_call: TRBV28
j_call: TRBJ2-1
d_call: -
cdr3_aa: CASSLGGTVNEQFF
cdr3_nt: TGTGCCAGCAGTTTAGGCGGGACCGTTAATGAGCAGTTCTTC

clone_size: -
v_call: TRBV7-9
j_call: TRBJ2-3
d_call: -
cdr3_aa: CASSPLIGTSSTDTQYF
cdr3_nt: TGTGCCAGCAGCCCATTAATCGGTACATCTAGCACAGATACGCAGTATTTT

clone_size: -
v_call: TRBV10-2
j_call: TRBJ1-5
d_call: -
cdr3_aa: CASSKRGDQPQHF
cdr3_nt: TGCGCCAGCTCCAAACGAGGGGATCAGCCCCAGCATTTT

clone_size: once
v_call: TRBV28
j_call: TRBJ1-1
d_call: -
cdr3_aa: CASALGALGDTEAFF
cdr3_nt: TGTGCCAGCGCTTTGGGGGCACTGGGGGACACTGAAGCTTTCTTT

clone_size: -
v_call: TRBV5-1
j_call: TRBJ2-1
d_call: -
cdr3_aa: CASSLANNDEQFF
cdr3_nt: TGCGCCAGCAGCTTGGCCAACAACGATGAGCAGTTCTTC

clone_size: -
v_call: TRBV7-9
j_call: TRBJ1-3
d_call: -
cdr3_aa: CASSSLRLRSSGNTIYF
cdr3_nt: TGTGCCAGCAGCTCCCTACGGCTACGGAGCTCTGGAAACACCATATATTTT

clone_size: -
v_call: TRBV7-9
j_call: TRBJ2-1
d_call: TRBD2
cdr3_aa: CASSLGTSVYNEQFF
cdr3_nt: TGTGCCAGCAGCTTAGGCACTAGCGTCTACAATGAGCAGTTCTTC

clone_size: -
v_call: TRBV7-2
j_call: TRBJ2-3
d_call: -
cdr3_aa: CASSNSMRGTQYF
cdr3_nt: TGTGCCAGCAGCAATAGTATGCGGGGTACGCAGTATTTT

clone_size: -
v_call: TRBV10-2
j_call: TRBJ2-3
d_call: -
cdr3_aa: CASSESLSRGGDTQYF
cdr3_nt: TGCGCCAGCAGTGAGTCTCTATCCAGGGGAGGAGATACGCAGTATTTT

clone_size: few
v_call: TRBV6-5
j_call: TRBJ1-6
d_call: -
cdr3_aa: CASSRTASNSPLHF
cdr3_nt: TGTGCCAGCAGTCGGACAGCTTCTAATTCACCCCTCCACTTT

clone_size: -
v_call: TRBV10-2
j_call: TRBJ2-5
d_call: TRBD1
cdr3_aa: CASSYGQGAQETQYF
cdr3_nt: TGCGCCAGCAGTTACGGGCAGGGGGCCCAAGAGACCCAGTACTTC

clone_size: -
v_call: TRBV5-4
j_call: TRBJ2-1
d_call: -
cdr3_aa: CASSLAGAQANEQFF
cdr3_nt: TGTGCCAGCAGCTTGGCAGGGGCCCAGGCAAATGAGCAGTTCTTC

clone_size: -
v_call: TRBV5-6
j_call: TRBJ2-7
d_call: TRBD1
cdr3_aa: CASRNRDRAYEQYF
cdr3_nt: TGTGCCAGCAGAAACCGGGACAGAGCCTACGAGCAGTACTTC

clone_size: -
v_call: TRBV5-4
j_call: TRBJ1-1
d_call: TRBD1
cdr3_aa: CASSSWDRADNTEAFF
cdr3_nt: TGTGCCAGCAGCTCCTGGGACAGGGCAGATAACACTGAAGCTTTCTTT

clone_size: -
v_call: TRBV5-4
j_call: TRBJ1-2
d_call: -
cdr3_aa: CASSLGANYGYTF
cdr3_nt: TGTGCCAGCAGCTTGGGAGCTAACTATGGCTACACCTTC

clone_size: few
v_call: TRBV10-1
j_call: TRBJ1-1
d_call: -
cdr3_aa: CASSPGWETEAFF
cdr3_nt: TGCGCCAGCAGCCCTGGATGGGAGACTGAAGCTTTCTTT

clone_size: once
v_call: TRBV2
j_call: TRBJ2-7
d_call: TRBD1
cdr3_aa: CASRGDRVSSYEQYF
cdr3_nt: TGTGCCAGCAGGGGGGACAGGGTTAGCTCCTACGAGCAGTACTTC

clone_size: -
v_call: TRBV11-2
j_call: TRBJ2-5
d_call: -
cdr3_aa: CASSFSRRGGRGGETQYF
cdr3_nt: TGTGCCAGCAGCTTTTCAAGACGTGGGGGACGAGGAGGAGAGACCCAGTACTTC

clone_size: -
v_call: TRBV7-2
j_call: TRBJ2-2
d_call: -
cdr3_aa: CASSLVSGATPGELFF
cdr3_nt: TGTGCCAGCAGCTTAGTCAGTGGGGCTACCCCCGGGGAGCTGTTTTTT

clone_size: -
v_call: TRBV30
j_call: TRBJ2-2
d_call: TRBD1
cdr3_aa: CAWRGQSNTGELFF
cdr3_nt: TGTGCCTGGAGGGGACAGTCGAACACCGGGGAGCTGTTTTTT

clone_size: few
v_call: TRBV7-8
j_call: TRBJ2-2
d_call: -
cdr3_aa: CASSLDVGAMLFF
cdr3_nt: TGTGCCAGCAGCTTAGACGTGGGGGCGATGCTGTTTTTT

clone_size: -
v_call: TRBV7-9
j_call: TRBJ1-1
d_call: TRBD1
cdr3_aa: CASSLAGTAVGAFF
cdr3_nt: TGTGCCAGCAGCTTAGCGGGGACAGCCGTGGGAGCTTTCTTT

clone_size: -
v_call: TRBV5-6
j_call: TRBJ2-7
d_call: -
cdr3_aa: CASSPLFGSYEQYF
cdr3_nt: TGTGCCAGCAGCCCCCTCTTTGGTTCCTACGAGCAGTACTTC